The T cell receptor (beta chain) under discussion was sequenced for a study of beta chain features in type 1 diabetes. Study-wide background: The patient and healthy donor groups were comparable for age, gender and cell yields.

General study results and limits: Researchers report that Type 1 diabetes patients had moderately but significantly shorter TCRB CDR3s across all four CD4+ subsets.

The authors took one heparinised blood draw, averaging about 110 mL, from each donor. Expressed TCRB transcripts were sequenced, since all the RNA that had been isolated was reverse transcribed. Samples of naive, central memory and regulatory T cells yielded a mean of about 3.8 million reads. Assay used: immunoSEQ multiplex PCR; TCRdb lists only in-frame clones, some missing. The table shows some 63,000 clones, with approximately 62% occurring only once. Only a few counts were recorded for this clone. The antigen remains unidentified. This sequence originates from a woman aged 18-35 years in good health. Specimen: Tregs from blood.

The CDR3 DNA sequence: TGTGCCAGCAGTTCCCCAGGGTTTGGGGAAAAACTGTTTTTT. This codes for CASSSPGFGEKLFF. The chain has TRBV6-6 and TRBJ1-4; TRBD1 is a possible D gene (5 bases). Trimming shortened V by 4 bases and J by 8 bases, and 14 bases separated the two germline ends. Per germline, CDR1 MNHNY and CDR2 SVGAGI (reference sequence). This CDR3 region has 14 residues.